The clone carrying this T cell receptor beta chain has only a few counts. The antigen remains unidentified. These data originate in a study of response to subunit inactivated influenza vaccine. Overall study findings and caveats: Authors suggested each seasonal influenza vaccination recruits few new T cells.

TCRdb reanalysed the RT-PCR reads using MiXCR and keeps one entry per CDR3 protein. The table shows about 190,000 distinct CDR3 sequences, with around 15% occurring only once. The germline gives CDR1 KGHDR, CDR2 SFDVKD. V dropped 5 bases and J dropped 5; count of bases not matched to a gene: 3. The CDR3 contains 14 residues. The chain uses TRBV24-1 and TRBJ2-1, with 9 bases lining up with TRBD1. The sample here was CD8+ T cells sorted from PBMCs, taken around 5 days after vaccination. This TCR was sampled from a man aged 45-65 years who received an inactivated influenza vaccine. In DNA form, the CDR3 reads TGTGCCACCAGTGGGTGGACAGGGGACAATGAGCAGTTCTTC. Its protein is CATSGWTGDNEQFF.